This T cell receptor beta chain was sequenced during a study of T cells in localized non-small cell lung cancer. The study's findings and limits: It remains possible that heterogeneity exists, since only one tumor region was sequenced. Uninvolved adjacent lung, not tumor, had the highest T cell clonality. Density of T cells in blood, when higher, went with longer overall survival. The study detected a median approximately 55 of the top 100 tumor clones in adjacent lung.

Clones were sequenced by immunoSEQ multiplex PCR, and TCRdb holds only the in-frame ones, with some missing. Counted here are some 90,000 clones, over 80% occurring once; the ten biggest clones make up more than 14%. This clone was seen once. What it recognizes is unknown. The source material was peripheral blood, sampled before any cancer treatment. The clonotype was recovered from a man aged 40-75 years with stage I squamous cell lung carcinoma.

The CDR3, as DNA: TGTGCCAGCTCACCCGATGGGGCCAACGTCCTGACTTTC. This translates into CASSPDGANVLTF. The V and J genes are TRBV18 and TRBJ2-6, with D unclear. Germline assignment: CDR1 KGHSH and CDR2 LQKENI. Trimming shortened V by 3 bases and J by 3 bases, and 3 bases separated the two germline ends. The CDR3 totals 13 residues.